This T cell receptor beta chain was profiled in a study of T cells in localized non-small cell lung cancer. Regarding the study as a whole: Adjacent lung exhibited a median of 57 among the 100 most abundant tumor clones. Uninvolved adjacent lung had higher T cell clonality than tumor and all other tissues. Longer survival (overall) was linked to higher T cell density in blood.

Note on this clone: Antigen specificity is unknown.

Clones were read by immunoSEQ multiplex PCR, and TCRdb kept only the in-frame ones, dropping some. This sample has 50,000 to 60,000 clones, with 80% found just once. The V end lost 5 bases, the J end lost 4 bases, and 9 bases lay between the germline ends. Germline V lookup: CDR1 SQVTM, CDR2 ANQGSEA. This CDR3 contains 12 residues. The genes are TRBV29-1 and TRBJ1-3; a weak D match, TRBD1 (6 bases). The source was PBMCs, collected before any cancer treatment. This clonotype was sampled from a woman aged 40 to 75 with stage II lung adenocarcinoma. The DNA of the CDR3 is TGCAGCGTTCGGACAGACGGAAACACCATATATTTT. Translation: CSVRTDGNTIYF.